The clone carrying this T cell receptor (beta chain) came up a few times. As yet, its antigen is unknown. Germline V lookup: CDR1 MNHEY, CDR2 SVGAGI. This CDR3 spans 14 amino acids. V lost 5 bases, J lost 1 base, and 2 bases stayed unmatched. Unique-molecular-identifier-tagged TCR beta cDNA libraries were used. From the PCR reads, TCRdb called clonotypes with MiXCR, one entry per CDR3 protein. The sample includes more than 350,000 distinct CDR3 sequences, roughly 38% of them seen just once. The source of the sample is a study of post-analysis software for immune sequencing data. Study results and caveats: Multiple sclerosis was associated with a significant reduction in normalized Chao1 diversity relative to controls. By F measure, strong co-clustering occurred among samples prepared in the same batch. In patients, a few TRBV segments were more frequent than in controls, with TRBV5-6, TRBV5-1 and TRBV20-1 among them.

Sequencing was carried out using blood. The TCR sequence derives from a girl aged 2-10 years with multiple sclerosis. This chain uses TRBV6-5 with TRBJ1-1, with 9 bases identical to TRBD1. The CDR3 DNA sequence: TGTGCCAGCAGTGACAGGGGGGGGAACACTGAAGCTTTCTTT. It specifies CASSDRGGNTEAFF.